The 27 T cell receptor beta chains given below trace back to one sample, sequenced in a study of cytomegalovirus exposure and HLA in healthy donors. Primers included in the PCR were 60 Vbeta and 13 Jbeta primers. TCRdb's table, derived via immunoSEQ multiplex PCR, lists solely in-frame clones and lacks some. Of approximately 150,000 clones in the sample, roughly 80% are singletons; the top ten hold over 2%. The source material was PBMCs. The receptor source for this set is a male donor in good health and CMV-seronegative.

This chain joins TRBV27 and TRBJ2-3; tentatively, D is TRBD1 (5 bases). This CDR3 is 14 amino acids long. CDR1 is MNHEY, CDR2 SMNVEV, per germline (reference sequence). With 3 bases removed from V and 9 bases from J, the gap between germline ends came to 16 bases. The CDR3 sequence: CASSFGQGIDTQYF. CDR3 bases: TGTGCCAGCAGTTTTGGGCAGGGTATAGACACGCAGTATTTT.

V usage is TRBV4-1 and J usage is TRBJ2-2; D is undetermined. Trimming stripped 0 bases from V and 7 bases from J, with 9 bases between. The CDR3 has 14 amino acids. CDR1 is MGHRA and CDR2 is YSYEKL in the germline V gene. The CDR3 bases are TGCGCCAGCAGCCAAGATCCTAATAGCGGGGAGCTGTTTTTT. As protein: CASSQDPNSGELFF.

This clone was counted a single time. The chain uses TRBV27 and TRBJ2-1, with 10 nucleotides matching TRBD1. V shed 5 bases and J 8 bases; nucleotides not matched to a gene: 12. The CDR3 sequence is 16 residues long. The V gene's germline CDR1 is MNHEY and CDR2 SMNVEV (reference sequence). The CDR3 loop is CASSRPGTGDEDEQFF. The CDR3 DNA is TGTGCCAGCAGTCGGCCGGGGACAGGGGATGAAGATGAGCAGTTCTTC.

The gene calls are TRBV7-2 and TRBJ2-1; 7 bases map to TRBD1. CDR3 length: 19 amino acids. With V trimmed by 5 bases and J by 1 base, 17 bases remained unmatched. Germline values: CDR1 SGHTA, CDR2 FQGNSA. The CDR3 sequence: CASSPDRVRRTRSYNEQFF. CDR3 DNA sequence: TGTGCCAGCAGCCCAGACAGGGTCCGTCGGACGAGGTCCTACAATGAGCAGTTCTTC.

The J gene is TRBJ2-3, the V gene TRBV4-1; 15 nucleotides match TRBD2. Germline CDR1 MGHRA, CDR2 YSYEKL. V shed 3 bases, J shed 0 bases, and the junction held 16 bases outside the gene matches. The CDR3 consists of 22 residues. CDR3 nucleotides: TGCGCCAGCAGCCACCCGGGACTAGCGGGGGGACCAACCCACCGTAGCACAGATACGCAGTATTTT. Protein sequence: CASSHPGLAGGPTHRSTDTQYF.

The sample holds one count of this clone. The J gene is TRBJ2-5, the V gene TRBV30; maybe TRBD2 (6 bases). CDR1 and CDR2 (germline): GTSNPN, SVGIG (reference sequence). The V and J ends lost 2 bases and 5 bases respectively, with 18 bases between them. This CDR3 region has 15 residues. The CDR3 sequence: CAWSPGLRASETQYF. The CDR3 region has the DNA TGTGCCTGGAGTCCGGGACTGAGGGCTTCCGAGACCCAGTACTTC.

This clone appeared a few times. This rearrangement joins TRBV5-1 to TRBJ2-5, with D tentatively TRBD1 (5 bases). Germline V lookup: CDR1 SGHRS, CDR2 YFSETQ. The CDR3 is 14 amino acids. Trimming removed 0 bases from V and 5 bases from J, with 11 bases in between. The CDR3: CASSLAVRAETQYF. The CDR3 region has the DNA TGCGCCAGCAGCTTGGCCGTCAGGGCCGAGACCCAGTACTTC.

This chain joins TRBV2 and TRBJ2-5, with a tentative D call TRBD1 (6 bases). V was shortened by 4 bases and J by 3 bases, with 9 bases between the two germline ends. Germline V gene sequence: CDR1 SNHLY, CDR2 FYNNEI. This CDR3 has 13 amino acids. DNA for the CDR3: TGTGCCAGCAGTGTTTACAGGGAAGAGACCCAGTACTTC. Its translation: CASSVYREETQYF. Together with reference TRBV2 and TRBJ2-5, the CDR3 gives the full variable domain: EPEVTQTPSHQVTQMGQEVILRCVPISNHLYFYWYRQILGQKVEFLVSFYNNEISEKSEIFDDQFSVERPDGSNFTLKIRSTKLEDSAMYFCASSVYREETQYFGPGTRLLVL.

This clone was counted a few times. The genes are TRBV7-6 and TRBJ1-3; no clear D gene. The V and J ends lost 4 bases and 0 bases respectively, with 16 bases between them. The CDR3 is 17 residues long. CDR1 and CDR2 (germline): SGHVS, FNYEAQ. CDR3 sequence: CASSSIPGASSGNTIYF. CDR3 in DNA: TGTGCCAGCAGCTCCATCCCCGGAGCCAGCTCTGGAAACACCATATATTTT.

The gene calls are TRBV7-6 and TRBJ1-3, with 11 bases matching TRBD1. This CDR3 is built from 18 residues. CDR1 and CDR2 from the germline V gene are SGHVS and FNYEAQ. The trim removed 0 bases at V and 2 bases at J, leaving 6 bases unmatched. Here the CDR3 reads CASSLARGTGGTGNTIYF. Written as DNA, the CDR3 is TGTGCCAGCAGCTTAGCTCGTGGGACAGGGGGGACTGGAAACACCATATATTTT.

This clone was counted a single time. This rearrangement joins TRBV2 to TRBJ2-2; D gene ambiguous. The V gene's germline CDR1 is SNHLY and CDR2 FYNNEI. Trimming removed 3 bases from V and 9 bases from J, with 11 bases in between. This CDR3 has 13 amino acids. This CDR3 reads CASSEPFSRELFF. CDR3 DNA sequence: TGTGCCAGCAGTGAGCCGTTCAGTCGGGAGCTGTTTTTT.

The chain carries TRBV10-3 and TRBJ1-1; D perhaps matches TRBD1 (5 bases). Trimming removed 7 bases at V and 4 bases at J, with 13 bases between. The germline V gene has CDR1 ENHRY and CDR2 SYGVKD. This CDR3 is built from 13 residues. The CDR3 spells CAIKAGISTEAFF. The CDR3 nucleotides are TGTGCCATCAAGGCAGGGATCTCCACTGAAGCTTTCTTT.

The V gene is TRBV6-6, the J gene TRBJ1-1; TRBD1 matches at 12 bases. Trimming took 6 bases from V and 10 from J; bases not matched to a gene: 9. The CDR3 has 14 amino acids. Per germline, CDR1 MNHNY and CDR2 SVGAGI (reference sequence). This CDR3 is CASSQPGQGARAFF. CDR3 nucleotide sequence: TGTGCCAGCAGCCAACCGGGACAGGGGGCGCGAGCTTTCTTT.

The chain combines TRBV6-6 with TRBJ1-4; TRBD1 matches at 7 bases. Trimming cost V 6 bases and J 4 bases; bases outside gene matches: 8. Germline V gives CDR1 MNHNY, CDR2 SVGAGI (reference sequence). This CDR3 spans 15 amino acids. The CDR3 nucleotides read TGTGCCAGCAGGCACAGGGGCCGTGATAATGAAAAACTGTTTTTT. Its translation is CASRHRGRDNEKLFF.

This chain joins TRBV2 and TRBJ2-5; weak D call: TRBD2 (5 bases). The J call may be in error: the DNA end matches TRBJ2-7 better. Germline V gene sequence: CDR1 SNHLY, CDR2 FYNNEI. This CDR3 has 13 residues. The CDR3 is CASSNGLDYEQYF. The CDR3 nucleotides read TGTGCCAGCAGTAATGGACTTGACTACGAGCAGTACTTC.

The chain combines TRBV7-2 with TRBJ2-7, with TRBD1 matching over 7 bases. Germline V gene data show CDR1 as SGHTA and CDR2 as FQGNSA. The length of the CDR3 is 13 residues. V was clipped by 3 bases and J by 5 bases; unmatched bases: 4. CDR3 loop: CASSFDRANEQYF. CDR3 nucleotides: TGTGCCAGCAGCTTCGACAGGGCTAACGAGCAGTACTTC.

The V and J genes are TRBV14 and TRBJ1-2; D perhaps matches TRBD1 (5 bases). The CDR3 has 16 residues. The germline CDR1 and CDR2 sequences are SGHDN and FVKESK. The ends were cut back, 0 bases at V and 4 bases at J, with 15 bases in the middle. CDR3 bases: TGTGCCAGCAGCCAAGATCTGTTCAGGGTTTCCTATGGCTACACCTTC. It translates to CASSQDLFRVSYGYTF.

The genes are TRBV18 and TRBJ2-7; 11 bases map to TRBD1. Germline V lookup: CDR1 KGHSH, CDR2 LQKENI. V lost 4 bases and J lost 3; bases outside the gene matches: 8. The CDR3 loop spans 16 amino acids. This CDR3 reads CASSRRTGGAVYEQYF. The CDR3 DNA reads as TGTGCCAGCTCACGGCGGACAGGGGGCGCGGTCTACGAGCAGTACTTC.

J is TRBJ2-1 and V is TRBV5-6; D possibly corresponds to TRBD1 (5 bases). From germline, CDR1 is SGHDT and CDR2 YYEEEE. Trimming removed 2 bases from V and 5 bases from J, with 11 bases in between. This CDR3 spans 14 amino acids. CDR3 nucleotides: TGTGCCAGCAGCTTCGCAGGGCAAGACAATGAGCAGTTCTTC. Residues: CASSFAGQDNEQFF.

This sequence joins TRBV18 and TRBJ2-1; 7 nucleotides match TRBD2. The CDR3 is made up of 15 amino acids. V shed 3 bases and J 7 bases; nucleotides not matched to a gene: 9. Germline V gene data show CDR1 as KGHSH and CDR2 as LQKENI. CDR3 nucleotides: TGTGCCAGCTCACCCTCCGGGGGAGGGAAGAATGAGCAGTTCTTC. Its protein product is CASSPSGGGKNEQFF.

This clone was picked up one time. This chain uses TRBV7-8 with TRBJ1-5, with unresolved D. The CDR3 runs 16 residues. Germline CDR1 and CDR2: SGHVS and FQNEAQ. V was shortened by 2 bases and J by 0 bases, with 11 bases between the two germline ends. In DNA form, the CDR3 reads TGTGCCAGCAGCTTACCCTCAGGACTTAGCAATCAGCCCCAGCATTTT. Amino acid sequence: CASSLPSGLSNQPQHF.

The rearrangement links TRBV9 to TRBJ1-1, with TRBD1 matching 7 bases. V trimming: 4 bases; J trimming: 4 bases; junction bases outside the gene matches: 16. The CDR3 extends over 17 amino acids. CDR1 and CDR2 from the germline V gene are SGDLS and YYNGEE. This CDR3 is CASSPVGIGRGSTEAFF. The CDR3 DNA reads as TGTGCCAGCAGCCCAGTAGGGATCGGCAGGGGGAGCACTGAAGCTTTCTTT.

V is TRBV29-1 and J is TRBJ1-2; 10 bases are shared with TRBD1. Germline values: CDR1 SQVTM, CDR2 ANQGSEA. Germline trimming cut 5 bases from V and 4 bases from J; bases unmatched to any gene: 7. The CDR3 has 14 amino acids. For the CDR3, the DNA is TGCAGCGTTTTCGTCCGGGACAGGGGCTATGGCTACACCTTC. It codes for CSVFVRDRGYGYTF. Drawing the rest from reference TRBV29-1 and TRBJ1-2, the complete variable domain is SAVISQKPSRDICQRGTSLTIQCQVDSQVTMMFWYRQQPGQSLTLIATANQGSEATYESGFVIDKFPISRPNLTFSTLTVSNMSPEDSSIYLCSVFVRDRGYGYTFGSGTRLTVV.

The genes are TRBV4-3 and TRBJ1-6; 7 positions agree with TRBD1. Germline V gene lookup returns CDR1 LGHNA and CDR2 YSLEER. This CDR3 region has 14 residues. Trimming cost V 5 bases and J 9 bases; bases outside gene matches: 7. In DNA form, the CDR3 reads TGCGCCAGCAGCAGGCGGGACAGAAGTTCACCCCTCCACTTT. Amino acids: CASSRRDRSSPLHF.

The chain couples TRBV5-1 to TRBJ1-2, with 7 bases identical to TRBD1. The CDR3 totals 14 residues. Unmatched junction bases numbered 2, after V lost 0 bases and J lost 3 bases. Germline assignment: CDR1 SGHRS and CDR2 YFSETQ. The CDR3: CASSLGTGHYGYTF. CDR3 DNA: TGCGCCAGCAGCTTGGGGACAGGTCACTATGGCTACACCTTC.

The rearrangement joins TRBV6-6 to TRBJ1-5, with TRBD1 as a possible D gene (5 bases). The CDR3 runs to 15 residues. V was shortened by 7 bases and J by 2 bases, with 15 bases between the two germline ends. CDR1 is MNHNY and CDR2 is SVGAGI in the germline V gene (reference sequence). The CDR3 nucleotides are TGTGCCAGCACCCCGGGCAGGGCAGGCAATCAGCCCCAGCATTTT. Protein product: CASTPGRAGNQPQHF.

This clone has a handful of counts. The chain carries TRBV5-1 and TRBJ1-2, with D unresolved. V was clipped by 1 base and J by 1 base, with 17 bases between them. Germline V gives CDR1 SGHRS, CDR2 YFSETQ. The CDR3 sequence is 17 residues long. CDR3 sequence: CASSLSPWAYSNYGYTF. DNA for the CDR3: TGCGCCAGCAGCTTGTCCCCCTGGGCCTACAGTAACTATGGCTACACCTTC.